What follows are 27 T cell receptor beta chains derived from one specimen sequenced in a study of shared clonotypes between healthy human individuals. The protocol was immunoSEQ multiplex PCR, while the TCRdb copy is restricted to in-frame clones and leaves out a portion. The table has under 2,000,000 clones, about 95% seen once. Selected positively for CCR7 and CD45RO-negative, naive CD8 cells excluded terminally differentiated effector memory CD45RA+ cells. The sequenced material came from naive CD8+ T cells sorted from blood. Receptors were obtained from a man between 18 and 29 years old in good health.

The chain is built from TRBV11-1 and TRBJ1-1; D uncertain. Trimming removed 1 base from V and 0 bases from J, with 9 bases in between. This CDR3 has 15 residues. Germline CDR1 SGHAT, CDR2 FQDESV (reference sequence). CDR3 region: CASSLEGNMNTEAFF. The CDR3 nucleotides read TGTGCCAGCAGCTTAGAGGGTAACATGAACACTGAAGCTTTCTTT.

This chain links TRBV4-1 with TRBJ1-4; D gene ambiguous. Germline V gene lookup returns CDR1 MGHRA and CDR2 YSYEKL. V was cut by 2 bases and J by 3 bases, with 10 bases left in between. CDR3 length: 15 residues. CDR3 in amino acids: CASSQTLAANEKLFF. DNA of the CDR3: TGCGCCAGCAGCCAAACCTTGGCAGCTAATGAAAAACTGTTTTTT.

A remark on this clone: The identical CDR3 is also encoded by other nucleotide sequences in the sample. This sequence joins TRBV7-9 and TRBJ1-1; no definite D call. V dropped 2 bases and J dropped 1 base, with 11 bases sitting between them. This CDR3 spans 15 amino acids. CDR1 is SEHNR and CDR2 is FQNEAQ in the germline V gene (reference sequence). In DNA, the CDR3 is TGTGCCAGCAGCTTAATTGGACTCGGGAACACTGAAGCTTTCTTT. It is translated as CASSLIGLGNTEAFF.

The V call is TRBV19, the J call TRBJ2-7; D uncertain. The germline gives CDR1 LNHDA, CDR2 SQIVND (reference sequence). Deletions cut 5 bases from V and 6 bases from J, with 14 bases between. The length of the CDR3 is 13 residues. The CDR3, as DNA: TGTGCCAGTAGTCCCCCTTCAGTCGTCGAGCAGTACTTC. Residues: CASSPPSVVEQYF.

The V gene is TRBV19, the J gene TRBJ1-5; no reliable D call. This CDR3 has 16 amino acids. V lost 7 bases to trimming and J lost 1 base, with 17 bases between them. The V gene's germline CDR1 is LNHDA and CDR2 SQIVND (reference sequence). DNA for the CDR3: TGTGCCAGTATGGGCCGAAAGGGCAGCAGCAATCAGCCCCAGCATTTT. Its translation is CASMGRKGSSNQPQHF.

Here the CDR3 reads CASSSASGEWETQYF. The CDR3 region has the DNA TGTGCCAGCAGCTCGGCTAGCGGGGAGTGGGAGACCCAGTACTTC. The chain carries TRBV7-3 and TRBJ2-5; 9 nucleotides line up with TRBD2. The CDR3 runs to 15 residues. CDR1 and CDR2 (germline): SGHTA, FQGTGA. V trimming: 4 bases; J trimming: 5 bases; junction bases outside the gene matches: 8.

The chain employs TRBV4-1 and TRBJ2-5; TRBD1 aligns across 8 bases. Germline-derived CDR1 and CDR2 are MGHRA and YSYEKL. The CDR3 contains 16 residues. V was pared by 1 base and J by 7 bases, with 11 bases of the junction left unmatched. CDR3 DNA sequence: TGCGCCAGCAGCCAAGCGATGACAGGGGCGTTGGGGACCCAGTACTTC. Translated: CASSQAMTGALGTQYF.

This chain uses TRBV19 with TRBJ1-6; D is perhaps TRBD1 (5 bases). V lost 3 bases to trimming and J lost 5 bases, with 11 bases between them. CDR3 length: 15 residues. Germline lookup yields CDR1 LNHDA and CDR2 SQIVND (reference sequence). The CDR3 coding sequence is TGTGCCAGTAGTATTCAGGGATGGGATAATTCACCCCTCCACTTT. Encoded protein: CASSIQGWDNSPLHF.

Of note for this clone: The same CDR3 arises from other DNA sequences in this sample as well. The chain uses TRBV7-6 and TRBJ2-7; 7 bases agree with TRBD1. CDR1 and CDR2 (germline): SGHVS, FNYEAQ. V lost 4 bases, J lost 1 base, and 4 bases stayed unmatched. This CDR3 region has 14 residues. The DNA of the CDR3 is TGTGCCAGCAGCTCCGGGACAGAATCCTACGAGCAGTACTTC. Encoded protein: CASSSGTESYEQYF. The entire variable domain, with the rest obtained from reference TRBV7-6 and TRBJ2-7, is as follows: GAGVSQSPRYKVTKRGQDVALRCDPISGHVSLYWYRQALGQGPEFLTYFNYEAQQDKSGLPNDRFSAERPEGSISTLTIQRTEQRDSAMYRCASSSGTESYEQYFGPGTRLTVT.

This clone was picked up one time. The chain combines TRBV6-5 with TRBJ1-1; possible D gene TRBD1, 6 bases. The germline CDR1 and CDR2 sequences are MNHEY and SVGAGI. The ends were cut back, 6 bases at V and 2 bases at J, with 13 bases in the middle. The CDR3 loop spans 14 amino acids. CDR3 loop: CASSPTDRNTEAFF. The CDR3, as DNA: TGTGCCAGCAGCCCCACGGACAGAAACACTGAAGCTTTCTTT.

This chain connects TRBV19 to TRBJ1-2, with D tentatively TRBD1 (5 bases). V was shortened by 3 bases and J by 0 bases, with 20 bases between the two germline ends. Germline CDR1 LNHDA, CDR2 SQIVND (reference sequence). There are 18 residues in the CDR3. The CDR3 nucleotides are TGTGCCAGTAGTATTGGGCCGTGGGACTGGAACCCTAACTATGGCTACACCTTC. Its protein is CASSIGPWDWNPNYGYTF.

The chain uses TRBV5-1 and TRBJ1-4; tentatively, D is TRBD1 (5 bases). Germline values: CDR1 SGHRS, CDR2 YFSETQ. This CDR3 has 14 amino acids. The germline V and J ends were trimmed by 3 bases and 8 bases, with 14 bases remaining between them. CDR3 DNA: TGCGCCAGCAGCTGGGACTACCAAGGCGAAAAACTGTTTTTT. Translation gives CASSWDYQGEKLFF.

The chain recombines TRBV6-1 with TRBJ2-5, with 8 bases that match TRBD1. J gave up 1 base and V 4 bases, and 8 bases lay outside the gene matches. Germline assignment: CDR1 MNHNS and CDR2 SASEGT. The CDR3 totals 16 residues. The CDR3 nucleotides read TGTGCCAGCAGTGGTCCTGCGACAGGGGTCCAAGAGACCCAGTACTTC. It encodes CASSGPATGVQETQYF.

The chain uses TRBV27 and TRBJ1-1; D remains unclear. V lost 7 bases to trimming and J lost 1 base, with 13 bases between them. The CDR3 is 14 amino acids. The germline V gene has CDR1 MNHEY and CDR2 SMNVEV (reference sequence). CDR3 amino acids: CASTPFGSNTEAFF. The CDR3 DNA follows: TGTGCCAGCACCCCCTTCGGGTCGAACACTGAAGCTTTCTTT.

The rearrangement uses TRBV7-9 and TRBJ1-1, with 9 bases matching TRBD1. In germline, CDR1 is SEHNR, CDR2 FQNEAQ (reference sequence). The CDR3 runs 14 residues. J lost 4 bases, V lost 4 bases, and 4 bases had no gene match. DNA for the CDR3: TGTGCCAGCAGCTCTGGGACAGGGCGCACTGAAGCTTTCTTT. It encodes CASSSGTGRTEAFF.

The chain is built from TRBV6-6 and TRBJ1-2, with D maybe TRBD1 (5 bases). This CDR3 has 14 amino acids. Germline-derived CDR1 and CDR2 are MNHNY and SVGAGI (reference sequence). V dropped 2 bases and J dropped 4 bases, with 11 bases sitting between them. The CDR3 loop is CASSYQGGGYGYTF. As DNA, the CDR3 is TGTGCCAGCAGTTACCAGGGAGGTGGCTATGGCTACACCTTC.

This chain links TRBV7-9 with TRBJ2-3, with 7 bases that match TRBD2. The CDR3 covers 17 residues. CDR1 and CDR2 from the germline V gene are SEHNR and FQNEAQ (reference sequence). V trimming: 5 bases; J trimming: 5 bases; junction bases outside the gene matches: 16. This CDR3 is CASSPNSRDYLRDTQYF. CDR3 bases: TGTGCCAGCAGCCCAAACAGCCGGGACTACCTGAGAGATACGCAGTATTTT.

A single count supports this clone. The rearrangement uses TRBV6-6 and TRBJ2-1; the D gene could be TRBD1 or TRBD2 (6 bases each). The germline gives CDR1 MNHNY, CDR2 SVGAGI (reference sequence). Trimming cost V 6 bases and J 3 bases, with 12 bases left between them. The length of the CDR3 is 14 residues. The chain's CDR3 is CASRNGGGYNEQFF. In DNA form, the CDR3 reads TGTGCCAGCAGAAATGGAGGGGGCTACAATGAGCAGTTCTTC.

On this clone: The same CDR3 also results from other DNA sequences found in this sample. CDR3 in DNA: TGCAGTGCGAGTACTGAAGCTTTCTTT. Amino acid sequence: CSASTEAFF. The chain combines TRBV20-1 with TRBJ1-1; the D is unclear. From germline, CDR1 is DFQATT and CDR2 SNEGSKA (reference sequence). There are 9 residues in the CDR3. V was cut by 6 bases and J by 5 bases, with 4 bases left in between.

The chain has TRBV21-1 and TRBJ2-3; TRBD2, the table's D call, lacks a check against the DNA. TRBV21-1 is termed a pseudogene. The CDR3 extends over 15 amino acids. CDR3 nucleotides: TGTGCCAGCAGCCTCAAGCGGGGGGACACAGATACGCAGTATTTT. It yields the protein CASSLKRGDTDTQYF.

Note on this clone: The sample holds other DNA sequences that translate to the same CDR3. The V call is TRBV7-8, the J call TRBJ2-1; TRBD2 aligns across 7 bases. CDR1 is SGHVS and CDR2 is FQNEAQ in the germline V gene. CDR3 length equals 16 residues. V gave up 1 base and J gave up 0 bases; unmatched junction bases: 3. The CDR3 region has the DNA TGTGCCAGCAGCTTAGACGGCGGGAGCTCCTACAATGAGCAGTTCTTC. Amino acid sequence: CASSLDGGSSYNEQFF.

V gene TRBV5-1 combines with J gene TRBJ2-7; D is ambiguous. Trimming pared 5 bases from V and 0 bases from J, leaving 9 bases between. The germline V gene encodes CDR1 SGHRS and CDR2 YFSETQ. This CDR3 contains 13 residues. CDR3 coding DNA: TGCGCCAGCAGGCAGGAACTCTCCTACGAGCAGTACTTC. Amino acid sequence: CASRQELSYEQYF.

This chain connects TRBV27 to TRBJ1-2; TRBD1 agrees at 7 bases. This CDR3 is built from 15 residues. The ends lost 6 bases at V and 0 bases at J; junction bases unmatched: 7. Germline V gene data show CDR1 as MNHEY and CDR2 as SMNVEV (reference sequence). DNA of the CDR3: TGTGCCAGCAGGTCCAGGGGGACACCTAACTATGGCTACACCTTC. Its protein is CASRSRGTPNYGYTF.

This rearrangement joins TRBV30 to TRBJ2-5, with 8 bases fitting TRBD2. CDR3 length: 14 residues. V shed 3 bases and J 4 bases; nucleotides not matched to a gene: 7. Germline CDR1 reads GTSNPN; CDR2 reads SVGIG (reference sequence). The CDR3, as DNA: TGTGCCTGGAGCGGGGGGGCCAGGGTAGAGACCCAGTACTTC. Its protein is CAWSGGARVETQYF.

The chain carries TRBV29-1 and TRBJ1-2; D might be TRBD1 (5 bases). The CDR3 consists of 12 residues. V was trimmed by 4 bases and J by 2 bases, leaving 8 bases between them. Germline V CDR1 and CDR2: SQVTM, ANQGSEA. The CDR3: CSVVAGNYGYTF. The CDR3, as DNA: TGCAGCGTTGTAGCAGGGAACTATGGCTACACCTTC.

This chain uses TRBV15 with TRBJ2-2; TRBD2 matches at 10 bases. There are 20 residues in the CDR3. After removal of 3 bases from V and 0 bases from J, the junction contained 13 bases not matched to a gene. Germline loops: CDR1 LNHNV, CDR2 YYDKDF (reference sequence). The CDR3 loop is CATSSPTGTSVTANTGELFF. The CDR3 DNA follows: TGTGCCACCAGCAGTCCCACCGGGACTAGCGTAACGGCGAACACCGGGGAGCTGTTTTTT.

This rearrangement joins TRBV6-5 to TRBJ2-7; D may correspond to TRBD1 or TRBD2 (6 bases each). CDR3 length equals 16 residues. The V end lost 4 bases, the J end lost 2 bases, and 18 bases lay between the germline ends. Germline V gene data show CDR1 as MNHEY and CDR2 as SVGAGI. CDR3 sequence reads: CASSFLQGGTTYEQYF. The CDR3 nucleotides are TGTGCCAGCAGTTTTCTACAGGGAGGTACCACCTACGAGCAGTACTTC.